The 30 T cell receptor beta chains below come from one sample, sequenced in a study of shared clonotypes between healthy human individuals. TCRdb's copy holds only in-frame clones and misses some; the assay was immunoSEQ multiplex PCR. Of roughly 500,000 clones listed, 79% are singletons. The sequencing sample was made of PBMCs. The origin of the receptors is a woman aged 35 to 49 in good health. Some clones in this sample may be carry-over from other donors' samples.

This clone was counted between two and nine times. This chain joins TRBV6-6 and TRBJ2-7; 7 bases line up with TRBD1. CDR1 is MNHNY and CDR2 is SVGAGI in the germline V gene (reference sequence). Trimming removed 3 bases from V and 3 bases from J; junction bases left unmatched: 5. This CDR3 spans 14 amino acids. The CDR3, as DNA: TGTGCCAGCAGTTATTTAGGGGGCGTCTACGAGCAGTACTTC. Amino acids: CASSYLGGVYEQYF.

This chain connects TRBV6-1 to TRBJ2-1; 10 bases agree with TRBD2. This CDR3 is 16 amino acids long. Losses at the gene ends were 2 bases for V and 7 bases for J; bases not matched to a gene: 8. Germline assignment: CDR1 MNHNS and CDR2 SASEGT. The DNA for the CDR3 is TGTGCCAGCAGTGAAAGGAGCGGGAGGGCCTCTAATGAGCAGTTCTTC. Amino acid sequence: CASSERSGRASNEQFF.

V is TRBV10-1 and J is TRBJ2-7, with TRBD2 matching 11 bases. The CDR3 is 15 amino acids. J gave up 3 bases and V 0 bases, and 1 base lay outside the gene matches. CDR1 is WNHNN, CDR2 SYGVQD, per germline (reference sequence). CDR3 nucleotides: TGCGCCAGCAGTGAGTCCGGGACTAGCGGCTACGAGCAGTACTTC. Translated, it gives CASSESGTSGYEQYF.

This clone is a singleton in its sample. This chain uses TRBV4-3 with TRBJ2-5, with no clear D. The CDR3 length is 13 residues. Trimming cost V 1 base and J 1 base, with 4 bases left between them. Germline CDR1 is LGHNA and CDR2 is YSLEER. CDR3 protein: CASSQGAQETQYF. The CDR3 nucleotides read TGCGCCAGCAGCCAAGGGGCCCAAGAGACCCAGTACTTC.

The V call is TRBV7-7, the J call TRBJ2-5; perhaps TRBD2 as D (6 bases). CDR1 is SSHAT and CDR2 is FNYEAQ in the germline V gene (reference sequence). Trimming cost V 4 bases and J 2 bases, with 17 bases left between them. This CDR3 comprises 16 residues. The CDR3 protein is CASSSGVAAAQETQYF. For the CDR3, the DNA is TGTGCCAGCAGCTCGGGGGTAGCGGCGGCGCAAGAGACCCAGTACTTC.

This clone was detected ten times or more. The chain recombines TRBV7-3 with TRBJ2-7; no clear D gene. Between the trimmed V and J ends, which lost 2 bases and 2 bases, there was a span of 19 bases. Germline CDR1 and CDR2: SGHTA and FQGTGA. The CDR3 consists of 17 residues. CDR3 residues: CASSLEVGLHVPYEQYF. As DNA, the CDR3 is TGTGCCAGCAGCTTAGAGGTCGGTCTTCATGTCCCCTACGAGCAGTACTTC.

This rearrangement joins TRBV18 to TRBJ1-3, with 10 bases matching TRBD1. Germline CDR1 and CDR2: KGHSH and LQKENI. The CDR3 totals 16 residues. V gave up 3 bases and J gave up 4 bases; unmatched junction bases: 6. CDR3 nucleotides: TGTGCCAGCTCACCCTCCGGGACAGGGGCCGGAAACACCATATATTTT. Residues: CASSPSGTGAGNTIYF.

V usage is TRBV28 and J usage is TRBJ1-2, with unresolved D. Trimming took 7 bases from V and 1 from J, leaving 4 bases between them. The V gene's germline CDR1 is MDHEN and CDR2 SYDVKM. The CDR3 totals 11 residues. DNA of the CDR3: TGTGCCAGCATGAATAACTATGGCTACACCTTC. This gives the protein CASMNNYGYTF.

The V call is TRBV28, the J call TRBJ2-1; possibly TRBD2 for D (5 bases). V was pared by 5 bases and J by 2 bases, with 10 bases between. The CDR3 loop spans 14 amino acids. Germline V CDR1 and CDR2: MDHEN, SYDVKM. The CDR3 sequence: CASSRAGAYNEQFF. In DNA form, the CDR3 reads TGTGCCAGCAGTCGGGCCGGGGCCTACAATGAGCAGTTCTTC.

Concerning this clone itself: Distinct nucleotide sequences in the sample also encode this CDR3. The chain has TRBV29-1 and TRBJ2-3, with D perhaps matching TRBD1 (6 bases). Looked up from germline, CDR1 is SQVTM and CDR2 is ANQGSEA. With 6 bases removed from V and 0 bases from J, the gap between germline ends came to 7 bases. This CDR3 has 12 residues. The CDR3 DNA follows: TGCAGCGTAGGGGGTAGCACAGATACGCAGTATTTT. Residues: CSVGGSTDTQYF.

The chain recombines TRBV11-2 with TRBJ2-7, with TRBD2 identical over 7 bases. The CDR3 sequence is 17 residues long. Germline CDR1 reads SGHAT; CDR2 reads FQNNGV. V gave up 0 bases and J gave up 0 bases; unmatched junction bases: 8. The DNA of the CDR3 is TGTGCCAGCAGCTTAGATTCGCTAGCGGCCCCCTCCTACGAGCAGTACTTC. Translating it yields CASSLDSLAAPSYEQYF.

The chain has TRBV5-1 and TRBJ2-5; the D gene is possibly TRBD1 (6 bases). Germline CDR1 reads SGHRS; CDR2 reads YFSETQ. This CDR3 has 14 amino acids. Deletions cut 2 bases from V and 3 bases from J, with 11 bases between. This chain's CDR3 is CASSFFGGKETQYF. The CDR3 DNA reads as TGCGCCAGCAGCTTCTTTGGGGGCAAAGAGACCCAGTACTTC. Looking up the rest from reference TRBV5-1 and TRBJ2-5 gives the full variable domain: KAGVTQTPRYLIKTRGQQVTLSCSPISGHRSVSWYQQTPGQGLQFLFEYFSETQRNKGNFPGRFSGRQFSNSRSEMNVSTLELGDSALYLCASSFFGGKETQYFGPGTRLLVL.

The rearrangement links TRBV19 to TRBJ2-7; D is perhaps TRBD2 (5 bases). There are 15 residues in the CDR3. Germline-derived CDR1 and CDR2 are LNHDA and SQIVND (reference sequence). With 5 bases removed from V and 5 bases from J, the gap between germline ends came to 19 bases. The CDR3 DNA follows: TGTGCCAGTAGTTCCCACCAGCGGTATGACGACGAGCAGTACTTC. Its protein product is CASSSHQRYDDEQYF.

The chain carries TRBV5-1 and TRBJ2-1, with TRBD2 identical over 7 bases. This CDR3 contains 15 residues. Germline V CDR1 and CDR2: SGHRS, YFSETQ. V shed 4 bases, J shed 8 bases, and the junction held 12 bases outside the gene matches. This CDR3 is CASSPLGGRDHEQFF. In nucleotides, the CDR3 is TGCGCCAGCAGCCCGTTGGGCGGGAGAGACCATGAGCAGTTCTTC.

V usage is TRBV2 and J usage is TRBJ1-3; no definite D call. Trimming left V 6 bases short and J 4 bases short, with 7 bases between. The germline gives CDR1 SNHLY, CDR2 FYNNEI. The CDR3 is made up of 12 amino acids. Written as DNA, the CDR3 is TGTGCCAGCAGAGTAGGGGGAAACACCATATATTTT. Its translation: CASRVGGNTIYF.

V gene TRBV29-1 combines with J gene TRBJ2-2; D may be TRBD2 (7 bases). The CDR3 totals 14 residues. Germline V lookup: CDR1 SQVTM, CDR2 ANQGSEA. V was shortened by 6 bases and J by 4 bases, with 15 bases between the two germline ends. CDR3 bases: TGCAGCGTCCAAGGGGGGGGAGCCACCGGGGAGCTGTTTTTT. Translated, it gives CSVQGGGATGELFF.

V and J are TRBV23-1 and TRBJ2-1; D gene uncertain. TRBV23-1 is classed as an ORF, of uncertain function. V was cut by 0 bases and J by 5 bases, with 8 bases left in between. The CDR3 contains 14 residues. The CDR3 here is CASSQSGRDNEQFF. Written as DNA, the CDR3 is TGCGCCAGCAGTCAATCGGGCCGGGACAATGAGCAGTTCTTC.

This clone appeared many times. This rearrangement joins TRBV5-1 to TRBJ1-4; TRBD1 agrees at 8 bases. The CDR3 contains 16 residues. Per germline, CDR1 SGHRS and CDR2 YFSETQ. The V segment lost 1 base and the J segment 3 bases; nucleotides outside the gene matches: 5. This chain's CDR3 is CASSLTGTGSNEKLFF. The CDR3 coding sequence is TGCGCCAGCAGCTTGACCGGGACAGGTTCTAATGAAAAACTGTTTTTT. The full variable domain, completed using reference TRBV5-1 and TRBJ1-4, is KAGVTQTPRYLIKTRGQQVTLSCSPISGHRSVSWYQQTPGQGLQFLFEYFSETQRNKGNFPGRFSGRQFSNSRSEMNVSTLELGDSALYLCASSLTGTGSNEKLFFGSGTQLSVL.

With regard to this clone: The sample has other DNA sequences that encode this CDR3 too. The genes are TRBV7-8 and TRBJ2-7, with no clear D. CDR3 length: 11 residues. Germline CDR1 reads SGHVS; CDR2 reads FQNEAQ. V gave up 2 bases and J gave up 4 bases, with 3 bases separating them. The CDR3, as DNA: TGTGCCAGCAGCTTATCATACGAGCAGTACTTC. Translating it yields CASSLSYEQYF. The entire variable domain, with the rest obtained from reference TRBV7-8 and TRBJ2-7, is as follows: GAGVSQSPRYKVAKRGQDVALRCDPISGHVSLFWYQQALGQGPEFLTYFQNEAQLDKSGLPSDRFFAERPEGSVSTLKIQRTQQEDSAVYLCASSLSYEQYFGPGTRLTVT.

The chain uses TRBV30 and TRBJ2-1; possible D gene TRBD2, 6 bases. The CDR3 is 14 amino acids. With 5 bases removed from V and 2 bases from J, the gap between germline ends came to 13 bases. Germline lookup yields CDR1 GTSNPN and CDR2 SVGIG (reference sequence). The DNA for the CDR3 is TGTGCCTGGTGGAGGGGAACCCCCTACAATGAGCAGTTCTTC. Translating it yields CAWWRGTPYNEQFF.

The chain joins TRBV28 to TRBJ2-3, with a weak D call TRBD2 (5 bases). V dropped 4 bases and J dropped 1 base, with 30 bases sitting between them. Germline lookup yields CDR1 MDHEN and CDR2 SYDVKM. This CDR3 has 21 amino acids. CDR3 DNA: TGTGCCAGCAGTTCTGCCGACCAACCTCCAGAGGGAAGTCTTCGCACAGATACGCAGTATTTT. Amino acid sequence: CASSSADQPPEGSLRTDTQYF.

V gene TRBV7-8 combines with J gene TRBJ1-1; no definite D call. This CDR3 has 14 amino acids. Germline-derived CDR1 and CDR2 are SGHVS and FQNEAQ. V was pared by 2 bases and J by 1 base, with 8 bases between. The DNA of the CDR3 is TGTGCCAGCAGCTTAAGGTTCGCGAACACTGAAGCTTTCTTT. Protein sequence: CASSLRFANTEAFF.

The chain is built from TRBV5-1 and TRBJ2-5, with 9 bases lining up with TRBD1. Looked up from germline, CDR1 is SGHRS and CDR2 is YFSETQ. With V trimmed by 2 bases and J by 4 bases, 9 bases remained unmatched. The CDR3 length is 16 residues. DNA for the CDR3: TGCGCCAGCAGCTTAGGGGGACAGGGTGGGCGAGAGACCCAGTACTTC. It is translated as CASSLGGQGGRETQYF.

The genes are TRBV15 and TRBJ2-5, with no clear D. Per germline, CDR1 LNHNV and CDR2 YYDKDF (reference sequence). Trimming stripped 6 bases from V and 0 bases from J, with 5 bases between. The CDR3 contains 12 residues. Here the CDR3 reads CATRLNQETQYF. The CDR3 coding sequence is TGTGCCACCAGGCTCAACCAAGAGACCCAGTACTTC.

The chain employs TRBV28 and TRBJ2-3, with D possibly being TRBD2 (6 bases). Trimming pared 7 bases from V and 0 bases from J, leaving 14 bases between. Germline lookup yields CDR1 MDHEN and CDR2 SYDVKM. This CDR3 comprises 15 residues. The CDR3 spells CASTPWSGSTDTQYF. DNA for the CDR3: TGTGCCAGCACCCCATGGAGCGGGAGCACAGATACGCAGTATTTT.

The rearrangement uses TRBV15 and TRBJ1-5; no clear D. The CDR3 is 15 residues long. Germline V gene sequence: CDR1 LNHNV, CDR2 YYDKDF (reference sequence). Trimming left V 1 base short and J 0 bases short, with 7 bases between. The CDR3 DNA reads as TGTGCCACCAGCAGAGGGCCTTATAGCAATCAGCCCCAGCATTTT. Its protein product is CATSRGPYSNQPQHF. Using reference TRBV15 and TRBJ1-5 for the parts outside the CDR3, the full variable domain is DAMVIQNPRYQVTQFGKPVTLSCSQTLNHNVMYWYQQKSSQAPKLLFHYYDKDFNNEADTPDNFQSRRPNTSFCFLDIRSPGLGDTAMYLCATSRGPYSNQPQHFGDGTRLSIL.

The chain has TRBV7-2 and TRBJ1-1, with TRBD1 as a possible D gene (5 bases). Between the trimmed V and J ends, which lost 0 bases and 12 bases, there was a span of 14 bases. The CDR3 loop spans 13 amino acids. In germline, CDR1 is SGHTA, CDR2 FQGNSA. For the CDR3, the DNA is TGTGCCAGCAGCTTAGCGGGGGGGTCTGAGTCTTTCTTT. Amino acid sequence: CASSLAGGSESFF.

The chain joins TRBV25-1 to TRBJ1-1, with D possibly TRBD1 on 5 matching bases. V was pared by 5 bases and J by 0 bases, with 16 bases between. The CDR3 length is 16 residues. Germline V gives CDR1 MGHDK, CDR2 SYGVNS. CDR3 amino acids: CASSQLSRDLNTEAFF. The CDR3 nucleotides are TGTGCCAGCAGTCAGCTCTCCAGGGATTTGAACACTGAAGCTTTCTTT.

This sequence joins TRBV9 and TRBJ1-3, with D uncertain. Germline loops: CDR1 SGDLS, CDR2 YYNGEE. V was clipped by 0 bases and J by 1 base, with 14 bases between them. The CDR3 spans 17 residues. CDR3 sequence (DNA): TGTGCCAGCAGCGTAGCGTCGTGGCCGGTTTCTGGAAACACCATATATTTT. The encoded protein is CASSVASWPVSGNTIYF. Filled out from reference TRBV9 and TRBJ1-3, the complete variable domain reads DSGVTQTPKHLITATGQRVTLRCSPRSGDLSVYWYQQSLDQGLQFLIQYYNGEERAKGNILERFSAQQFPDLHSELNLSSLELGDSALYFCASSVASWPVSGNTIYFGEGSWLTVV.

The chain has TRBV5-1 and TRBJ2-6, with 8 bases that match TRBD1. V was pared by 0 bases and J by 3 bases, with 5 bases of the junction left unmatched. There are 17 residues in the CDR3. Germline V gene data show CDR1 as SGHRS and CDR2 as YFSETQ. In DNA, the CDR3 is TGCGCCAGCAGCTTGGAGCAGGGGGCTTATGGGGCCAACGTCCTGACTTTC. Its protein product is CASSLEQGAYGANVLTF.